The 8 T cell receptor beta chains reported below all come from one sample, sequenced in a study of vaccination effects on CD4 cells after COVID-19. TCRdb keeps only in-frame clones here, not all; method: immunoSEQ multiplex PCR. The sample has tens of thousands of clones; under 70% are singletons. No antigen has been identified for these receptors. ViraFEST assay sequencing came after antigen-specific CD4+ T cells were expanded with viral peptide pools. Once cultured for roughly 10 days, the cells underwent separation to obtain CD4+ T cells. Vaccine recipients, nucleocapsid antibody negative, had no prior SARS-CoV-2 infection. Sequenced material: CD4+ T cells from PBMCs cultured with SARS-CoV-2 spike peptides, taken before COVID-19 vaccination. These receptors were taken from a human donor who received a COVID-19 vaccine.

In this sample, this clone turned up a few times. The chain links TRBV19 to TRBJ1-5; the D is unclear. V lost 5 bases to trimming and J lost 7 bases, with 12 bases between them. The CDR3 is 13 amino acids. Germline assignment: CDR1 LNHDA and CDR2 SQIVND (reference sequence). The CDR3 DNA follows: TGTGCCAGTAGTTGGGTTCGAGAACAGCCCCAGCATTTT. Amino acids: CASSWVREQPQHF.

V is TRBV6-5 and J is TRBJ1-1; 9 nucleotides match TRBD1. CDR3 length: 14 amino acids. Germline values: CDR1 MNHEY, CDR2 SVGAGI. V lost 6 bases and J lost 3; bases outside the gene matches: 5. CDR3 sequence reads: CASRDDRGYTEAFF. The CDR3 DNA reads TGTGCCAGCAGGGACGACAGGGGGTACACTGAAGCTTTCTTT.

This rearrangement joins TRBV7-3 to TRBJ2-2; D is unresolved. This CDR3 contains 16 residues. V lost 2 bases and J lost 0, with 10 bases in between. CDR1 is SGHTA, CDR2 FQGTGA, per germline. The CDR3 bases are TGTGCCAGCAGCTTATCCGGCAGATCGAACACCGGGGAGCTGTTTTTT. It specifies CASSLSGRSNTGELFF. The whole variable domain, remainder taken from reference TRBV7-3 and TRBJ2-2, is GAGVSQTPSNKVTEKGKYVELRCDPISGHTALYWYRQSLGQGPEFLIYFQGTGAADDSGLPNDRFFAVRPEGSVSTLKIQRTERGDSAVYLCASSLSGRSNTGELFFGEGSRLTVL.

The V call is TRBV5-1, the J call TRBJ2-2; a possible D gene is TRBD1 (5 bases). Germline CDR1 is SGHRS and CDR2 is YFSETQ. V was clipped by 1 base and J by 4 bases, with 8 bases between them. The CDR3 spans 14 residues. The CDR3 reads CASSLLDITGELFF. CDR3 DNA: TGCGCCAGCAGCTTGCTGGACATCACCGGGGAGCTGTTTTTT.

The chain couples TRBV7-9 to TRBJ1-1, with 9 bases identical to TRBD1. CDR1 and CDR2 from the germline V gene are SEHNR and FQNEAQ (reference sequence). After removal of 3 bases from V and 8 bases from J, the junction contained 10 bases not matched to a gene. The CDR3 sequence is 15 residues long. The CDR3 DNA follows: TGTGCCAGCAGCTTTGCCGGGACAGGGCTAAACGAAGCTTTCTTT. Protein product: CASSFAGTGLNEAFF.

The chain couples TRBV9 to TRBJ2-7; D is uncertain. Germline assignment: CDR1 SGDLS and CDR2 YYNGEE. The ends were cut back, 1 base at V and 6 bases at J, with 14 bases in the middle. The CDR3 runs to 14 residues. DNA for the CDR3: TGTGCCAGCAGCGTATCTGGAAAGGGTGGCGAGCAGTACTTC. The encoded protein is CASSVSGKGGEQYF.

The J gene is TRBJ2-1, the V gene TRBV7-2, with 9 bases matching TRBD2. The CDR3 is made up of 17 amino acids. From germline, CDR1 is SGHTA and CDR2 FQGNSA. V was clipped by 2 bases and J by 5 bases; unmatched bases: 10. The CDR3 DNA reads TGTGCCAGCAGCTTAAGGGCTAGCGGGGATATAAACAATGAGCAGTTCTTC. Its translation: CASSLRASGDINNEQFF.

V gene TRBV7-9 combines with J gene TRBJ1-5, with 8 positions matching TRBD1. This CDR3 has 16 residues. J gave up 5 bases and V 1 base, and 7 bases lay outside the gene matches. The germline gives CDR1 SEHNR, CDR2 FQNEAQ (reference sequence). The CDR3 nucleotides are TGTGCCAGCAGCTTAGGAGTTGGACAGGGTGATCAGCCCCAGCATTTT. Translation: CASSLGVGQGDQPQHF. The full variable domain, with the rest looked up from reference TRBV7-9 and TRBJ1-5, is DTGVSQNPRHKITKRGQNVTFRCDPISEHNRLYWYRQTLGQGPEFLTYFQNEAQLEKSRLLSDRFSAERPKGSFSTLEIQRTEQGDSAMYLCASSLGVGQGDQPQHFGDGTRLSIL.